This T cell receptor beta chain was captured by sequencing in a study of blood T cell repertoires in COVID-19. Study summary: From T cells, B-cell-depleted T cells, or PBMCs came the material, which was cDNA or gDNA.

The CDR3 is 14 residues long. V was cut by 0 bases and J by 11 bases, with 15 bases left in between. The germline CDR1 and CDR2 sequences are SGHTS and YDEGEE. In the authors' workflow: Researchers report that nucleated cell counts were estimated from reference gene primer amplification. Some clones are missing from TCRdb's copy, which holds only in-frame ones; the method was immunoSEQ multiplex PCR. Clone size and the V and J calls come from that table; the DNA yielded D and trimming. The sample comprises about 250,000 clones, 82% of which are singletons, and 4.5% to 5% rests with the top ten. The TCR comes from a woman aged 80 or over with active or convalescent COVID-19. The sample comprised peripheral blood. V is TRBV5-8 and J is TRBJ1-5; D unclear. This CDR3 is CASSLGQVKAAQHF. The CDR3 bases are TGTGCCAGCAGCTTGGGGCAGGTCAAAGCAGCCCAGCATTTT.